Listed below are T cell receptor beta chains from one sample, sequenced in a study of cytomegalovirus exposure and HLA in healthy donors. Generated by immunoSEQ multiplex PCR, the TCRdb table keeps only in-frame clones and is missing some. Of over 150,000 clones in the sample, more than 75% were seen once. Sequencing used PBMCs. The receptor set was obtained from a man aged 30 to 45 in good health and CMV-seropositive. The CDR3 runs from the conserved cysteine through the conserved F or W. The D gene is left open where the match is weak. Not all rows give a size; the values are once, few, many and, for expanded clones, a class.

TRBJ1-2,TRBV4-2,NA,NA,TGTGCCAGCAGCCAAGACCTATTCCGGGCGGGTGGCTACACCTTC,CASSQDLFRAGGYTF
TRBJ2-5,TRBV5-1,NA,NA,TGCGCCAACAATCAAGAGACCCAGTACTTC,CANNQETQYF
TRBJ2-7,TRBV4-3,NA,TRBD2,TGCGCCAGCAGCCAAGGATTTGGAACAGCGGGGGGCTCCCACGAGCAGTACTTC,CASSQGFGTAGGSHEQYF
TRBJ1-6,TRBV7-2,once,TRBD1,TGTGCCAGCAGCACACAGGGGAGAGTCTCACCCCTCCACTTT,CASSTQGRVSPLHF
TRBJ2-5,TRBV6-6,NA,TRBD2,TGTGCTTCAGCGGGGGTCGGCGAGACCCAGTACTTC,CASAGVGETQYF
TRBJ1-5,TRBV7-2,NA,TRBD1,TGTGCCAGCAGCCTGGGACAGTCCTTGGATTGGCATTTT,CASSLGQSLDWHF
TRBJ2-5,TRBV6-5,NA,TRBD1,TGTGCCAGCAGTTGGTCTACAGGGGTGAAAGAGACCCAGTACTTC,CASSWSTGVKETQYF
TRBJ2-7,TRBV7-7,NA,NA,TGTGCTAGCAGCGTCGAGTACGCTCTCGAGCAGTACTTC,CASSVEYALEQYF
TRBJ1-2,TRBV7-9,once,TRBD1,TGTGCCAGCAGCTTAGGGCAGGGGGCCGGCTATGGCTACACCTTC,CASSLGQGAGYGYTF
TRBJ1-2,TRBV5-6,few,TRBD1,TGTGCCAGCAGCCGTAGGACAGGGGATGTCTATGGCTACACCTTC,CASSRRTGDVYGYTF
TRBJ1-3,TRBV4-1,NA,NA,TGCGCCAGCAGCCAATTCCGGACGCGGGAAGCGAGTGGAAACACCATATATTTT,CASSQFRTREASGNTIYF
TRBJ1-2,TRBV5-4,many,NA,TGTGCCAGCAGCTTGCCCACGGGGGTAAACTATGGCTACACCTTC,CASSLPTGVNYGYTF